This TCR beta chain was retrieved from a study of identical twins. The CDR3 is 14 residues long. V was clipped by 4 bases and J by 5 bases; unmatched bases: 7. The V gene's germline CDR1 is DFQATT and CDR2 SNEGSKA (reference sequence). Concerning this clonotype itself: Antigen unknown.

Overall study findings and caveats: Conclusions relied on cross-sectional statistical analysis, not following the same donors. Modeled out-of-frame TCR alpha sharing in monozygotic twins fell below observed levels.

A universal primer site arose from template switching, and cDNA bore unique molecular identifiers. TCRdb redid the calling of the 5' RACE reads with MiXCR, one entry per CDR3 protein. The table has a few hundred thousand distinct CDR3 sequences, 7.5% to 10% seen once. The data were also submitted as part of a second study, on yellow fever vaccine responses in identical twins.

The source of this sequence is a woman between 18 and 29 years old in good health. Sequencing was done on a sample of PBMCs. This chain uses TRBV20-1 with TRBJ2-3; 9 bases agree with TRBD2. This CDR3 is CSANKREVKDTQYF. The CDR3 DNA reads TGCAGTGCTAACAAGCGGGAGGTCAAAGATACGCAGTATTTT.